Below, 14 T cell receptor beta chains from the same sample are listed, as sequenced in a study of T cells in Graves' hyperthyroidism and ophthalmopathy. TCR beta CDR3 regions were amplified from RNA transcripts. First-round RT-PCR with HTBI primers amplified the TCR CDR3 region. TCRdb re-called the multiplex PCR reads with MiXCR, one entry per CDR3 protein. The top ten clones hold roughly 4.3% of a sample with 600,000 to 700,000 distinct CDR3 sequences, 14% to 15% of them seen once. Sample: blood. The receptors stem from a woman aged 40 to 50 with Graves' ophthalmopathy.

This clonotype was counted between two and nine times. A read error may be the cause here, since a much bigger clone is one base away. This sequence joins TRBV6-2 or TRBV6-3 and TRBJ2-4; perhaps TRBD2 as D (6 bases). The CDR3 has 15 amino acids. Germline V lookup: CDR1 MNHEY, CDR2 SVGEGT. V shed 7 bases and J shed 4 bases, with 17 bases lying between them. The CDR3 DNA follows: TGTGCCAGCACCTCCCCCGGACGGGGGAAAAACATTCAGTACTTC. It translates to CASTSPGRGKNIQYF.

This clonotype showed up just a few times. This chain links TRBV7-2 with TRBJ2-5, with 7 bases matching TRBD2. Trimming took 6 bases from V and 2 from J; bases not matched to a gene: 9. CDR1 and CDR2 (germline): SGHTA, FQGNSA. The CDR3 consists of 15 residues. DNA of the CDR3: TGTGCCAGCAGATCCCTCGGGGGGACTCAAGAGACCCAGTACTTC. Its translation: CASRSLGGTQETQYF.

This clonotype was detected ten times or more. The chain combines TRBV29-1 with TRBJ1-1, with 9 bases fitting TRBD1. V dropped 7 bases and J dropped 5; count of bases not matched to a gene: 11. Germline V gives CDR1 SQVTM, CDR2 ANQGSEA. This CDR3 region has 14 residues. This chain's CDR3 is CSAYTGTGWTEAFF. The CDR3 DNA follows: TGCAGCGCCTACACCGGGACAGGGTGGACTGAAGCTTTCTTT. The entire variable domain, with the rest obtained from reference TRBV29-1 and TRBJ1-1, is as follows: SAVISQKPSRDICQRGTSLTIQCQVDSQVTMMFWYRQQPGQSLTLIATANQGSEATYESGFVIDKFPISRPNLTFSTLTVSNMSPEDSSIYLCSAYTGTGWTEAFFGQGTRLTVV.

This clonotype was seen ten or more times. The CDR3 DNA reads TGCAGTGCAAGGGGGCCAGACAACTCCTACGAGCAGTACTTC. Translating gives CSARGPDNSYEQYF. The V call is TRBV20-1, the J call TRBJ2-7; 7 bases fit TRBD1. The CDR3 is 14 residues long. J lost 0 bases, V lost 6 bases, and 8 bases had no gene match. Germline loops: CDR1 DFQATT, CDR2 SNEGSKA (reference sequence).

This clonotype was recorded at least ten times. The V and J genes are TRBV28 and TRBJ1-5, with TRBD1 matching 7 bases. This CDR3 has 14 amino acids. V lost 6 bases and J lost 7; bases outside the gene matches: 9. CDR1 MDHEN and CDR2 SYDVKM come from the germline V gene. The CDR3 here is CASSTPTGWQPQHF. The DNA for the CDR3 is TGTGCCAGCAGCACCCCGACAGGGTGGCAGCCCCAGCATTTT.

This clonotype came up many times. This CDR3 reads CASSPTPGGDTEAFF. The DNA for the CDR3 is TGTGCCAGCAGTCCTACCCCAGGGGGGGACACTGAAGCTTTCTTT. The chain couples TRBV28 to TRBJ1-1; 7 nucleotides match TRBD1. The CDR3 spans 15 residues. The V gene end was trimmed by 5 bases and the J gene end by 3 bases; junction bases not matched to a gene: 9. The germline CDR1 and CDR2 sequences are MDHEN and SYDVKM.

This clonotype occurred many times. V and J are TRBV7-2 and TRBJ2-5; D gene unclear. Germline V gives CDR1 SGHTA, CDR2 FQGNSA. CDR3 size: 13 residues. V lost 5 bases to trimming and J lost 2 bases, with 9 bases between them. CDR3 loop: CASSPYLQETQYF. CDR3 nucleotide sequence: TGTGCCAGCAGCCCATATCTACAAGAGACCCAGTACTTC.

The V and J genes are TRBV11-3 and TRBJ2-5, with D unclear. Germline V gene lookup returns CDR1 SGHNT and CDR2 YENEEA. The CDR3 consists of 17 residues. V shed 2 bases and J shed 2 bases, with 18 bases lying between them. This CDR3 reads CASSLWSAGAEQETQYF. In DNA, the CDR3 is TGTGCCAGCAGCTTATGGTCGGCAGGCGCCGAACAAGAGACCCAGTACTTC.

The table lists this clonotype with many counts. V usage is TRBV7-9 and J usage is TRBJ1-2; possibly TRBD1 for D (6 bases). The germline gives CDR1 SEHNR, CDR2 FQNEAQ (reference sequence). V lost 5 bases and J 0 bases, leaving 13 bases between the germline ends. This CDR3 region has 15 residues. The CDR3 sequence: CASSLVDSPNYGYTF. CDR3 nucleotide sequence: TGTGCCAGCAGCCTCGTGGACAGCCCTAACTATGGCTACACCTTC.

This clonotype was recorded at least ten times. The chain employs TRBV30 and TRBJ1-2, with D hard to call. V lost 3 bases, J lost 0 bases, and 11 bases lay in between. This CDR3 has 14 residues. The germline CDR1 and CDR2 sequences are GTSNPN and SVGIG (reference sequence). The CDR3 loop reads CAWSRGISNYGYTF. The DNA for the CDR3 is TGTGCCTGGAGCCGAGGGATCTCTAACTATGGCTACACCTTC. Looking up the rest from reference TRBV30 and TRBJ1-2 gives the full variable domain: SQTIHQWPATLVQPVGSPLSLECTVEGTSNPNLYWYRQAAGRGLQLLFYSVGIGQISSEVPQNLSASRPQDRQFILSSKKLLLSDSGFYLCAWSRGISNYGYTFGSGTRLTVV.

The sample holds a few counts of this clonotype. The rearrangement uses TRBV30 and TRBJ1-5; a weak D match, TRBD1 (5 bases). The CDR3 consists of 15 residues. Germline CDR1 GTSNPN, CDR2 SVGIG (reference sequence). With 2 bases removed from V and 2 bases from J, the gap between germline ends came to 13 bases. The DNA of the CDR3 is TGTGCCTGGAGTCAGGGCCCCCTTGGCAATCAGCCCCAGCATTTT. Its translation: CAWSQGPLGNQPQHF.

This clonotype was seen many times. This rearrangement joins TRBV12-3 or TRBV12-4 to TRBJ2-2, with D possibly matching TRBD1 (5 bases). V dropped 2 bases and J dropped 4 bases, with 17 bases sitting between them. This CDR3 region has 17 residues. CDR3 sequence: CASSLQGLTMGTGELFF. The CDR3 DNA follows: TGTGCCAGCAGTTTACAGGGTTTGACGATGGGCACCGGGGAGCTGTTTTTT.

This clonotype was seen ten or more times. The rearrangement links TRBV19 to TRBJ1-1; the match to TRBD1 covers 7 bases. The CDR3 runs to 14 residues. The germline V gene has CDR1 LNHDA and CDR2 SQIVND (reference sequence). V was pared by 4 bases and J by 5 bases, with 7 bases of the junction left unmatched. CDR3 sequence reads: CASSTNPGGTEAFF. The CDR3 DNA sequence: TGTGCCAGTAGTACCAACCCAGGGGGGACTGAAGCTTTCTTT.

The V call is TRBV28, the J call TRBJ2-5; D possibly uses TRBD1 or TRBD2 (5 bases each). The CDR3 has 17 amino acids. V lost 3 bases to trimming and J lost 1 base, with 18 bases between them. Germline V gene sequence: CDR1 MDHEN, CDR2 SYDVKM. The DNA of the CDR3 is TGTGCCAGCAGTTTGGCGAGGGGCGGAGAAAGCCAAGAGACCCAGTACTTC. Translated: CASSLARGGESQETQYF.